This T cell receptor beta chain was recorded in a study of T cells after yellow fever vaccination. TCRdb itself ran the 5' RACE reads through MiXCR, one entry per CDR3 protein. This sample has about 350,000 distinct CDR3 sequences, with 11% found just once. This clonotype was sampled from a man aged 18 to 30 who received the YFV17D yellow fever vaccine. Sequences were derived from PBMCs, sampled on the day of the first yellow fever vaccination.

The CDR3 DNA is TGTGCCAGCTCATCAAACAGCAATGAAAAACTGTTTTTT. Protein: CASSSNSNEKLFF. The V gene is TRBV18, the J gene TRBJ1-4; D unresolved. This CDR3 is built from 13 residues. Trimming took off 5 bases at V and 5 bases at J, with 9 bases between the two ends. Germline CDR1 reads KGHSH; CDR2 reads LQKENI. The full variable domain, rest sourced from reference TRBV18 and TRBJ1-4, is NAGVMQNPRHLVRRRGQEARLRCSPMKGHSHVYWYRQLPEEGLKFMVYLQKENIIDESGMPKERFSAEFPKEGPSILRIQQVVRGDSAAYFCASSSNSNEKLFFGSGTQLSVL.